This record covers a single T cell receptor beta chain. Germline V gene data show CDR1 as MNHEY and CDR2 as SVGAGI. V gave up 8 bases and J gave up 0 bases, with 11 bases separating them. The length of the CDR3 is 14 residues. The entirety of the isolated RNA underwent reverse transcription, so expressed TCRB transcripts were sequenced. This table comes from immunoSEQ multiplex PCR, and its TCRdb copy is limited to in-frame clones, with some not included. The sample carries 300,000 to 350,000 clones, less than 9.5% recorded once. The data derive from a study of beta chain features in type 1 diabetes. Specimen: central memory CD4+ T cells from blood. V and J are TRBV6-5 and TRBJ2-1, with D unclear. The source is a woman under 30 in good health. The CDR3 spells CASSRSSSYNEQFF. The DNA for the CDR3 is TGTGCCAGCTCTCGCTCAAGCTCCTACAATGAGCAGTTCTTC.